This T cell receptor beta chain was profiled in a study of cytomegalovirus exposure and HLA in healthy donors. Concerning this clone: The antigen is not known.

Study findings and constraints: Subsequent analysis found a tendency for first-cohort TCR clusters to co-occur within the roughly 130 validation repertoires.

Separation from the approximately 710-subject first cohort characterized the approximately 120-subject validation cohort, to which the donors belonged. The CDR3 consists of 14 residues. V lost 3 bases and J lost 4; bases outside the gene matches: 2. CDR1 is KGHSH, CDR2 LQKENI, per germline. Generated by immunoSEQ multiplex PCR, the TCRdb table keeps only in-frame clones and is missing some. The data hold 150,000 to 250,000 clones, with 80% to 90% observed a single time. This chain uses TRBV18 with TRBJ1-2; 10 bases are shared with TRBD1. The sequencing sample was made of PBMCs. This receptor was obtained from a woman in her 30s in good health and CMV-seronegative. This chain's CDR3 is CASSPDRGIYGYTF. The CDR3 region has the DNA TGTGCCAGCTCACCGGACAGGGGGATCTATGGCTACACCTTC.